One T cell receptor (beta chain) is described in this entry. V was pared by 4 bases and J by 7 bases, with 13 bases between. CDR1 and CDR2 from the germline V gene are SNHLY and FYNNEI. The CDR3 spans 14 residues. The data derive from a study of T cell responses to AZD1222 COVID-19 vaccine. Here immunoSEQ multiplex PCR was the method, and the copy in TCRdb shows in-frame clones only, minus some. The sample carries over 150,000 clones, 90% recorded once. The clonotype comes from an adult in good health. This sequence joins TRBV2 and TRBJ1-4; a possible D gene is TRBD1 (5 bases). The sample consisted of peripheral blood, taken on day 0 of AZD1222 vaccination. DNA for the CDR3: TGTGCCAGCAGTGCCGGGACCGTTGCTGAAAAACTGTTTTTT. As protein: CASSAGTVAEKLFF.